This T cell receptor beta chain was sequenced during a study of response to subunit inactivated influenza vaccine. General observations from the study: It was suggested by the authors that few new T cells are recruited by each seasonal influenza vaccination.

One entry per CDR3 protein results from TCRdb running MiXCR on the RT-PCR reads. The table includes some 600,000 distinct CDR3 sequences, about 14% detected once. The V and J ends lost 0 bases and 4 bases respectively, with 10 bases between them. From germline, CDR1 is SGHRS and CDR2 YFSETQ. The CDR3 has 14 amino acids. Turning to this clonotype: As yet, its antigen is unknown.

The sample was PBMCs from blood, taken 14 days before vaccination. The sequence derives from a man aged 50-59 years who received an inactivated influenza vaccine. The chain has TRBV5-1 and TRBJ2-5, with D uncertain. The CDR3 here is CASSLAQLIETQYF. The CDR3 coding sequence is TGCGCCAGCAGCTTGGCTCAGCTAATAGAGACCCAGTACTTC.